This TCR beta chain originates from a study of OX40 agonist ivuxolimab in advanced cancers. V lost 2 bases and J lost 4, with 12 bases in between. This CDR3 has 15 residues. Germline CDR1 and CDR2: SNHLY and FYNNEI. Clones were read by immunoSEQ multiplex PCR, and TCRdb kept only the in-frame ones, dropping some. Of roughly 66,000 clones in the sample, around 90% were seen once. The chain couples TRBV2 to TRBJ2-1; D is undetermined. The sequence was collected from an adult with an advanced solid tumor such as melanoma, head and neck, liver or kidney cancer. The sequences come from CD4+ or CD8+ T cells sorted from blood, collected in a trial of the OX40 agonist ivuxolimab. The CDR3 DNA reads TGTGCCAGCAGTGAACGGGTACAGATTTACAATGAGCAGTTCTTC. It is translated as CASSERVQIYNEQFF. Looking up the rest from reference TRBV2 and TRBJ2-1 gives the full variable domain: EPEVTQTPSHQVTQMGQEVILRCVPISNHLYFYWYRQILGQKVEFLVSFYNNEISEKSEIFDDQFSVERPDGSNFTLKIRSTKLEDSAMYFCASSERVQIYNEQFFGPGTRLTVL.